Shown below are 11 T cell receptor beta chains from a single sample sequenced in a study of blood T cell repertoires in COVID-19. TCRdb keeps only in-frame clones here, not all; method: immunoSEQ multiplex PCR. The data hold roughly 250,000 clones, with 70% to 75% observed a single time. The sequenced material came from peripheral blood. The receptors shown here come from a woman over 75 with acute or convalescent COVID-19.

This chain links TRBV11-2 with TRBJ1-5, with D possibly matching TRBD1 (6 bases). Trimming took 5 bases from V and 4 from J, leaving 12 bases between them. From germline, CDR1 is SGHAT and CDR2 FQNNGV. This CDR3 is 14 amino acids long. The DNA of the CDR3 is TGTGCCAGCAGCCCCCTGGGGGCTAATCAGCCCCAGCATTTT. Translation gives CASSPLGANQPQHF.

This clone has just one count. The genes are TRBV19 and TRBJ1-1; 10 bases map to TRBD1. There are 15 residues in the CDR3. V shed 7 bases and J 1 base; nucleotides not matched to a gene: 6. Germline lookup yields CDR1 LNHDA and CDR2 SQIVND (reference sequence). DNA of the CDR3: TGTGCCAGTATTGCGGGGGACAGGGGGAACACTGAAGCTTTCTTT. Translation: CASIAGDRGNTEAFF.

A few counts support this clone. V gene TRBV7-2 combines with J gene TRBJ1-2; D call uncertain. Trimming removed 4 bases from V and 0 bases from J, with 9 bases in between. The germline V gene has CDR1 SGHTA and CDR2 FQGNSA. The CDR3 has 14 residues. The CDR3 here is CASSSDRANYGYTF. The DNA for the CDR3 is TGTGCCAGCAGCTCCGATCGGGCTAACTATGGCTACACCTTC.

The CDR3 protein is CASSDQTGGLDYGYTF. The CDR3 DNA sequence: TGTGCCAGCAGTGACCAGACAGGGGGCTTAGACTATGGCTACACCTTC. The chain uses TRBV2 and TRBJ1-2, with 10 bases lining up with TRBD1. The germline CDR1 and CDR2 sequences are SNHLY and FYNNEI. CDR3 length: 16 amino acids. Trimming took 3 bases from V and 3 from J; bases not matched to a gene: 7.

The CDR3 spells CSGRDSYGYTF. The CDR3 nucleotides are TGCAGTGGCCGGGACAGCTATGGCTACACCTTC. This chain uses TRBV20-1 with TRBJ1-2, with 7 nucleotides matching TRBD1. This CDR3 region has 11 residues. The J segment lost 4 bases and the V segment lost 7 bases, leaving 3 bases of the junction unmatched. CDR1 and CDR2 from the germline V gene are DFQATT and SNEGSKA (reference sequence).

V usage is TRBV7-8 and J usage is TRBJ1-2; 8 nucleotides match TRBD1. Germline lookup yields CDR1 SGHVS and CDR2 FQNEAQ. V gave up 4 bases and J gave up 0 bases; unmatched junction bases: 4. CDR3 length: 15 residues. The CDR3: CASSSTTGANYGYTF. CDR3 in DNA: TGTGCCAGCAGCTCGACGACAGGGGCTAACTATGGCTACACCTTC.

The genes are TRBV18 and TRBJ2-1, with D perhaps matching TRBD2 (6 bases). The CDR3 runs 15 residues. The germline V gene has CDR1 KGHSH and CDR2 LQKENI. Trimming pared 2 bases from V and 7 bases from J, leaving 15 bases between. The DNA of the CDR3 is TGTGCCAGCTCACCAGACCTTAGCGGACCTAATGAGCAGTTCTTC. As protein: CASSPDLSGPNEQFF.

The rearrangement uses TRBV11-2 and TRBJ2-5; 7 bases align to TRBD2. This CDR3 has 19 residues. Germline assignment: CDR1 SGHAT and CDR2 FQNNGV. V trimming: 3 bases; J trimming: 5 bases; junction bases outside the gene matches: 21. The CDR3 DNA is TGTGCCAGCAGCTTTATTCCCCGTACAGCCGGGAGGATTCAGGAGACCCAGTACTTC. Its protein is CASSFIPRTAGRIQETQYF.

The V gene is TRBV20-1, the J gene TRBJ2-7; 10 nucleotides align to TRBD2. Germline lookup yields CDR1 DFQATT and CDR2 SNEGSKA (reference sequence). The J segment lost 4 bases and the V segment lost 3 bases, leaving 6 bases of the junction unmatched. The CDR3 sequence is 14 residues long. Here the CDR3 reads CSASSSGSGYEQYF. Written as DNA, the CDR3 is TGCAGTGCTAGTTCTAGCGGGAGCGGGTACGAGCAGTACTTC.

The chain carries TRBV4-2 and TRBJ2-5, with TRBD2 matching over 16 bases. The CDR3 has 17 amino acids. J gave up 2 bases and V 4 bases, and 4 bases lay outside the gene matches. From germline, CDR1 is LGHNA and CDR2 YNFKEQ. CDR3 amino acids: CASSLGLAGGPQETQYF. In DNA, the CDR3 is TGTGCCAGCAGCCTGGGACTAGCGGGAGGGCCACAAGAGACCCAGTACTTC.

The rearrangement links TRBV3-1 (or the pseudogene TRBV3-2) to TRBJ2-7, with D possibly being TRBD2 (5 bases). The CDR3 runs to 13 residues. Germline-derived CDR1 and CDR2 are LGHDT and YNNKEL (reference sequence). V gave up 1 base and J gave up 3 bases, with 7 bases separating them. The CDR3 nucleotides read TGTGCCAGCAGCCAAGTAGCGAACTACGAGCAGTACTTC. Translating it yields CASSQVANYEQYF.